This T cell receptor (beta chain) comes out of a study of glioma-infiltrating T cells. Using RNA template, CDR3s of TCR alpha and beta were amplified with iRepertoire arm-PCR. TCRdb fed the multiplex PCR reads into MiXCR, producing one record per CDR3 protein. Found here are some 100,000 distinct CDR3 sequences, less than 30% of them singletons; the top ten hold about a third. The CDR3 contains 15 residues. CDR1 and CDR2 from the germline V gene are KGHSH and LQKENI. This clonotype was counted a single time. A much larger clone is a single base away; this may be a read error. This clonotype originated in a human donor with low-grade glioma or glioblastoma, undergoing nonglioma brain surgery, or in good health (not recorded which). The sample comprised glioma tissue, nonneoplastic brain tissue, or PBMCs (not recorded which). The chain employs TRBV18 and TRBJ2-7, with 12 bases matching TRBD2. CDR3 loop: CAGSAPTSGRSWQYF. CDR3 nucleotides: TGTGCCGGCTCCGCACCAACTAGCGGGAGGTCGTGGCAGTACTTC.